The 15 T cell receptor beta chains below come from one sample, sequenced in a study of cytomegalovirus exposure and HLA in healthy donors. Use of 60 Vbeta and 13 Jbeta primers characterized the PCR. The method was immunoSEQ multiplex PCR; TCRdb's version includes in-frame clones alone and lacks a portion of them. The profile shows some 170,000 clones, around 86% of them singletons. The sample was PBMCs. These receptors all stem from a man aged 50 to 60 in good health and CMV-seropositive.

As concerns this clone: Additional DNA sequences in this sample encode the identical CDR3. J is TRBJ2-3 and V is TRBV11-3; 8 nucleotides match TRBD1. The V gene end was trimmed by 1 base and the J gene end by 3 bases; junction bases not matched to a gene: 0. Germline assignment: CDR1 SGHNT and CDR2 YENEEA. This CDR3 comprises 14 residues. The CDR3 spells CASSLGQGTDTQYF. The CDR3 region has the DNA TGTGCCAGCAGCTTAGGACAGGGGACAGATACGCAGTATTTT. Using reference TRBV11-3 and TRBJ2-3 for the parts outside the CDR3, the full variable domain is EAGVVQSPRYKIIEKKQPVAFWCNPISGHNTLYWYLQNLGQGPELLIRYENEEAVDDSQLPKDRFSAERLKGVDSTLKIQPAELGDSAVYLCASSLGQGTDTQYFGPGTRLTVL.

CDR3 nucleotides: TGTGCCACCAGTCTCGGGACAGGGGCCTACGAGCAGTACTTC. As protein: CATSLGTGAYEQYF. This rearrangement joins TRBV15 to TRBJ2-5, with 10 bases that match TRBD1. The J call may be mistaken, given a closer DNA end match to TRBJ2-7. Germline lookup yields CDR1 LNHNV and CDR2 YYDKDF (reference sequence). This CDR3 region has 14 residues.

The CDR3 protein is CASSLVGTPYQYF. The CDR3 DNA sequence: TGTGCCAGCAGCTTGGTGGGGACACCTTATCAGTACTTC. J is TRBJ2-7 and V is TRBV5-4; tentative D call: TRBD1 (6 bases). Trimming pared 0 bases from V and 10 bases from J, leaving 14 bases between. This CDR3 region has 13 residues. Germline-derived CDR1 and CDR2 are SGHNT and YYREEE (reference sequence).

The chain joins TRBV18 to TRBJ2-1, with 8 bases matching TRBD2. Per the germline V gene, CDR1 is KGHSH and CDR2 is LQKENI. The CDR3 runs to 14 residues. Trimming removed 4 bases from V and 7 bases from J; junction bases left unmatched: 6. The DNA of the CDR3 is TGTGCCAGCTCACTGCCGGGAGGGGGAAATGAGCAGTTCTTC. As protein: CASSLPGGGNEQFF.

The chain joins TRBV7-9 to TRBJ2-7, with 7 bases fitting TRBD1. This CDR3 contains 14 residues. Germline V CDR1 and CDR2: SEHNR, FQNEAQ (reference sequence). V lost 6 bases and J lost 6; bases outside the gene matches: 11. CDR3 protein: CASRRQGTLSEQYF. The CDR3 DNA reads as TGTGCCAGCAGGCGACAGGGCACGCTCTCCGAGCAGTACTTC.

The chain carries TRBV30 and TRBJ2-1; 8 bases align to TRBD2. CDR1 GTSNPN and CDR2 SVGIG come from the germline V gene (reference sequence). The CDR3 runs to 15 residues. V shed 1 base and J 10 bases; nucleotides not matched to a gene: 12. CDR3 residues: CAWSEGKNGRAEQFF. The CDR3 bases are TGTGCCTGGAGTGAGGGAAAAAACGGGAGGGCGGAGCAGTTCTTC. The complete variable domain, with remaining parts taken from reference TRBV30 and TRBJ2-1, reads SQTIHQWPATLVQPVGSPLSLECTVEGTSNPNLYWYRQAAGRGLQLLFYSVGIGQISSEVPQNLSASRPQDRQFILSSKKLLLSDSGFYLCAWSEGKNGRAEQFFGPGTRLTVL.

V and J are TRBV7-2 and TRBJ2-3; 11 bases agree with TRBD2. Trimming removed 5 bases from V and 6 bases from J; junction bases left unmatched: 10. The CDR3 extends over 16 amino acids. Germline CDR1 reads SGHTA; CDR2 reads FQGNSA. As DNA, the CDR3 is TGTGCCAGCAGCCCTAGGACTAGCGGGTACCGCGATACGCAGTATTTT. Its translation is CASSPRTSGYRDTQYF.

As for this clone: The sample holds other DNA sequences that translate to the same CDR3. The chain links TRBV4-2 to TRBJ2-5; 7 bases agree with TRBD2. This CDR3 is 14 amino acids long. V lost 0 bases and J lost 3; bases outside the gene matches: 1. In germline, CDR1 is LGHNA, CDR2 YNFKEQ. CDR3 in DNA: TGTGCCAGCAGCCAAGATGGGGGGGAAGAGACCCAGTACTTC. It specifies CASSQDGGEETQYF.

V and J are TRBV7-9 and TRBJ1-6; 8 bases are shared with TRBD1. With 3 bases clipped from V and 14 bases from J, the junction kept 9 bases outside the gene matches. The CDR3 is 14 amino acids. The germline gives CDR1 SEHNR, CDR2 FQNEAQ (reference sequence). The CDR3, as DNA: TGTGCCAGCAGCTTGTCAGGGGGCCATCGAGCCCTCCACTTT. Amino acid sequence: CASSLSGGHRALHF.

This clone was recorded once. The rearrangement uses TRBV5-1 and TRBJ1-5, with D possibly TRBD1 on 6 matching bases. CDR3 size: 16 residues. Germline V CDR1 and CDR2: SGHRS, YFSETQ. Trimming pared 0 bases from V and 6 bases from J, leaving 16 bases between. For the CDR3, the DNA is TGCGCCAGCAGCTTGGGGAGTCCTCAAGGGGGTCAGCCCCAGCATTTT. Amino acids: CASSLGSPQGGQPQHF.

V is TRBV30 and J is TRBJ1-2; TRBD1 matches at 9 bases. This CDR3 is built from 14 residues. CDR1 is GTSNPN, CDR2 SVGIG, per germline (reference sequence). J gave up 7 bases and V 1 base, and 7 bases lay outside the gene matches. The CDR3 DNA follows: TGTGCCTGGAGTGGAGGGACAGGGAGAAGTGGCTACACCTTC. It is translated as CAWSGGTGRSGYTF.

CDR3 bases: TGTGCCAGCAGTTTAGGGGGGGCGCCGGGTAACAATGAGCAGTTCTTC. Protein product: CASSLGGAPGNNEQFF. The rearrangement joins TRBV27 to TRBJ2-1; maybe TRBD2 (7 bases). CDR1 is MNHEY, CDR2 SMNVEV, per germline (reference sequence). The CDR3 is 16 amino acids. Deletions cut 2 bases from V and 5 bases from J, with 16 bases between.

The genes are TRBV9 and TRBJ2-6; TRBD2 matches at 7 bases. This CDR3 has 17 amino acids. Germline V gene sequence: CDR1 SGDLS, CDR2 YYNGEE. Trimming at V came to 3 bases and at J to 0 bases, leaving 6 bases not matched to a gene. Here the CDR3 DNA reads TGTGCCAGCAGCGAGACTAGCAAGAGCTCTGGGGCCAACGTCCTGACTTTC. This sequence encodes CASSETSKSSGANVLTF.

The chain uses TRBV15 and TRBJ2-3, with a possible D match to TRBD2 (5 bases). V gave up 3 bases and J gave up 3 bases, with 10 bases separating them. The CDR3 has 14 amino acids. Germline-derived CDR1 and CDR2 are LNHNV and YYDKDF (reference sequence). CDR3: CATSSPRETDTQYF. CDR3 nucleotides: TGTGCCACCAGCAGCCCTAGGGAGACAGATACGCAGTATTTT.

The chain employs TRBV18 and TRBJ2-6, with no clear D. The CDR3 is 15 amino acids. Germline V gives CDR1 KGHSH, CDR2 LQKENI. The ends were cut back, 3 bases at V and 3 bases at J, with 9 bases in the middle. The CDR3 DNA follows: TGTGCCAGCTCACCCTCCTCGTTTGGGGCCAACGTCCTGACTTTC. Protein sequence: CASSPSSFGANVLTF. The full variable domain, completed using reference TRBV18 and TRBJ2-6, is NAGVMQNPRHLVRRRGQEARLRCSPMKGHSHVYWYRQLPEEGLKFMVYLQKENIIDESGMPKERFSAEFPKEGPSILRIQQVVRGDSAAYFCASSPSSFGANVLTFGAGSRLTVL.